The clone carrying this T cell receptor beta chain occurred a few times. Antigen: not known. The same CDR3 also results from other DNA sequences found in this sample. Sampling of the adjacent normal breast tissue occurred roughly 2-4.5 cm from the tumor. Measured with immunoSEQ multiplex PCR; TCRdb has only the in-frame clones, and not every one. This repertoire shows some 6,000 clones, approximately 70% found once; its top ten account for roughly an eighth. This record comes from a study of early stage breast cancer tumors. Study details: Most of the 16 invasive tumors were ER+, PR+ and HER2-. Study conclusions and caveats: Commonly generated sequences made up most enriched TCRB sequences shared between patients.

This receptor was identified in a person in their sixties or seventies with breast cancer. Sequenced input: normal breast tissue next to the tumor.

This CDR3 reads CATSRRSNQPQHF. The CDR3 DNA reads TGTGCCACCAGCCGCAGAAGCAATCAGCCCCAGCATTTT. This chain uses TRBV15 with TRBJ1-5; D unclear. With 5 bases removed from V and 1 base from J, the gap between germline ends came to 6 bases. CDR3 length: 13 amino acids. Germline CDR1 LNHNV, CDR2 YYDKDF (reference sequence).